Listed below are T cell receptor beta chains from one sample, sequenced in a study of CD8 T cells in Susac syndrome. TCRdb passed the immunoSEQ multiplex PCR reads through MiXCR, listing each CDR3 protein once. The sample lists about 80,000 distinct CDR3 sequences; about 94% were seen once. The sequenced sample consisted of CD8+ T cells from PBMCs. The receptor set was obtained from a human donor in good health. Both conserved end residues are part of each CDR3. The D gene is left open where the match is weak. The size entry is marked missing in some rows and otherwise reads once, few, many or a size class.

j_call,d_call,v_call,clone_size,cdr3_nt,cdr3_aa
TRBJ1-2,NA,TRBV2,NA,TGTGCCAGCCTAGCAGGGTCTGGCTACACCTTC,CASLAGSGYTF
TRBJ2-3,NA,TRBV7-8,NA,TGTGCCAGCAGCCCAACACCCAACGAAATCACAGATACGCAGTATTTT,CASSPTPNEITDTQYF
TRBJ2-5,TRBD2,TRBV11-2,once,TGTGCCAGCAACAGCGAGACTAGCGGTAGACAAGAGACCCAGTACTTC,CASNSETSGRQETQYF
TRBJ2-1,NA,TRBV5-6,once,TGTGCCAGCAGCGTCGACTACTACAATGAGCAGTTCTTC,CASSVDYYNEQFF
TRBJ2-2,TRBD1,TRBV11-3,once,TGTGCCAGCAGCCCTCGGACAGGGACGAACACCGGGGAGCTGTTTTTT,CASSPRTGTNTGELFF
TRBJ1-2,TRBD1,TRBV12-3/TRBV12-4,NA,TGTGCCAGCAGTTTCGGACAGGTCTATGGCTACACCTTC,CASSFGQVYGYTF
TRBJ2-5,TRBD1,TRBV5-4,NA,TGTGCCAGCAGAGTGCCGGGACAGGGTTTAGAGACCCAGTACTTC,CASRVPGQGLETQYF
TRBJ1-5,NA,TRBV27,NA,TGTGCCAGCAGTTTATGGGGGGGATATAGCAATCAGCCCCAGCATTTT,CASSLWGGYSNQPQHF
TRBJ1-5,NA,TRBV19,NA,TGTGCCAGCCGGGGGGTGACACTTAATAGCAATCAGCCCCAGCATTTT,CASRGVTLNSNQPQHF
TRBJ2-7,NA,TRBV4-1,NA,TGCGCCAGCAGCCCCCCGGGGCCTATAAGGGACTACGAGCAGTACTTC,CASSPPGPIRDYEQYF
TRBJ2-3,TRBD1,TRBV29-1,NA,TGCAGCGCCCGGGACAGGGAGACAGATACGCAGTATTTT,CSARDRETDTQYF
TRBJ2-2,NA,TRBV9,NA,TGTGCCAGCAGCGTAGTTGGGGGTAACACCGGGGAGCTGTTTTTT,CASSVVGGNTGELFF